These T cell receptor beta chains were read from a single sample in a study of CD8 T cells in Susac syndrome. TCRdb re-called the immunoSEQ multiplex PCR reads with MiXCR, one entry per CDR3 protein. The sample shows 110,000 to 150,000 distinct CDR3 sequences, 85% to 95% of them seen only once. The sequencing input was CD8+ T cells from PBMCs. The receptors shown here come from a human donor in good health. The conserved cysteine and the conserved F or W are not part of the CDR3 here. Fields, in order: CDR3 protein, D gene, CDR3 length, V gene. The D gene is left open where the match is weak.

ASSHSGSYSYNEQF | TRBD2 | 14 | TRBV7-9
ASSLLRLAGGPDPNEQF | TRBD2 | 17 | TRBV12-3/TRBV12-4
SAAPAGVPYYGYT | NA | 13 | TRBV29-1
ASSFGGRSSYEQY | NA | 13 | TRBV28
ATSVAGAYT | NA | 9 | TRBV24-1
SAFVGQFYEQY | NA | 11 | TRBV29-1
ASSQDQGRYNEQF | NA | 13 | TRBV4-3
SAKFGTGRSYNEQF | TRBD1 | 14 | TRBV20-1
SARPEQF | NA | 7 | TRBV20-1
SVGTGSKAEQY | TRBD1 | 11 | TRBV29-1
ASSIADRVWPDTQY | TRBD1 | 14 | TRBV2
ASKDIPTDTQY | NA | 11 | TRBV7-8
ASSLRQEQF | NA | 9 | TRBV11-2
ASSRGETSYEQY | NA | 12 | TRBV27
ASSWDSAYEQY | TRBD1 | 11 | TRBV5-1
ASSSGTSGYGYEQY | TRBD2 | 14 | TRBV6-2/TRBV6-3
ASRAGGLQETQY | TRBD1 | 12 | TRBV6-5
ASSQGNREIYEQY | NA | 13 | TRBV4-2
ASSLAPSTGEQY | NA | 12 | TRBV7-6
ATSDRDQGGTQY | NA | 12 | TRBV24-1
ASSQQGVGSYEQY | NA | 13 | TRBV14
ASSLAGNIQY | NA | 10 | TRBV5-1
ATGQGYNEQF | TRBD1 | 10 | TRBV24-1
ASSPPGDEQY | NA | 10 | TRBV18
ASTTGTFLSYEQY | NA | 13 | TRBV2
SVDGGNEQY | NA | 9 | TRBV29-1
ASSQDLGGNPPGANVLT | NA | 17 | TRBV3-1
ASRISGFYEQY | NA | 11 | TRBV27
ATSRESEGKLF | NA | 11 | TRBV15
ASSQPGLRDEQF | TRBD2 | 12 | TRBV3-1
ASSKQGAQETQY | TRBD1 | 12 | TRBV7-9
ATSRDRYNEQF | NA | 11 | TRBV15
ASSGGQNNEQF | TRBD1 | 11 | TRBV6-4
ASSPNIDEQF | NA | 10 | TRBV27
ASSWGQGGYEQY | TRBD1 | 12 | TRBV27
SARGRENSGEQY | NA | 12 | TRBV20-1
SAGGAEVNTGELF | NA | 13 | TRBV20-1
ASSQLRDRDGYT | TRBD1 | 12 | TRBV4-3
ASSGGHPEAF | NA | 10 | TRBV5-6
SAPGGGEGYNEQF | NA | 13 | TRBV20-1
SARDRTATYEQY | NA | 12 | TRBV20-1
ASSFDGYNEQF | NA | 11 | TRBV12-3/TRBV12-4
ASSLSRTDTQY | NA | 11 | TRBV27
ASSWGTEGYGYT | TRBD1 | 12 | TRBV28
ASSLRGDTEAF | TRBD1 | 11 | TRBV13
ASKGAGHRNEQY | NA | 12 | TRBV27